What follows are 12 T cell receptor beta chains derived from one specimen sequenced in a study of T-cell reconstitution after alpha-beta-depleted transplantation in children. As it was prepared, the TCRbeta library received unique molecular identifiers. TCRdb reprocessed the PCR reads via MiXCR and lists one record per CDR3 protein. This sample has hundreds of thousands of distinct CDR3 sequences, with roughly 15% found just once. The sequencing here drew on PBMCs, mostly from graft donor cells, taken 360 days after TCRalphabeta/CD19-depleted stem cell transplant. Source of these receptors: a male patient aged 2 to 10 who had a stem cell transplant for acute lymphoblastic leukemia, so the T cells may come from the graft donor.

This chain uses TRBV6-5 with TRBJ2-1; D not resolved. The germline V and J ends were trimmed by 2 bases and 4 bases, with 12 bases remaining between them. From germline, CDR1 is MNHEY and CDR2 SVGAGI. The CDR3 runs to 15 residues. The CDR3 sequence is CASSYINPRYNEQFF. CDR3 nucleotides: TGTGCCAGCAGTTACATTAACCCCAGGTACAATGAGCAGTTCTTC.

This clonotype was seen more than once but under ten times. The J gene is TRBJ1-1, the V gene TRBV7-9; 10 bases match TRBD1. The trim removed 5 bases at V and 0 bases at J, leaving 3 bases unmatched. CDR1 is SEHNR, CDR2 FQNEAQ, per germline (reference sequence). CDR3 length: 15 residues. DNA of the CDR3: TGTGCCAGCAGCCCGGGACAGGGGCTGAACACTGAAGCTTTCTTT. It is translated as CASSPGQGLNTEAFF.

The chain combines TRBV30 with TRBJ1-1; TRBD1 might be the D (5 bases). Between the trimmed V and J ends, which lost 2 bases and 5 bases, there was a span of 15 bases. CDR3 size: 14 residues. The V gene's germline CDR1 is GTSNPN and CDR2 SVGIG (reference sequence). The DNA for the CDR3 is TGTGCCTGGAGTCCCGGGGGGTCGGCGACTGAAGCTTTCTTT. Translated, it gives CAWSPGGSATEAFF.

V gene TRBV27 combines with J gene TRBJ1-1; 11 bases line up with TRBD1. The V segment lost 3 bases and the J segment 4 bases; nucleotides outside the gene matches: 13. Germline values: CDR1 MNHEY, CDR2 SMNVEV (reference sequence). The length of the CDR3 is 18 residues. The CDR3 reads CASSLGPLPGTGGTEAFF. CDR3 DNA sequence: TGTGCCAGCAGTTTGGGGCCCCTCCCAGGGACAGGGGGCACTGAAGCTTTCTTT.

This clonotype was seen more than once but under ten times. The chain joins TRBV7-2 to TRBJ2-5, with TRBD2 matching 9 bases. Germline CDR1 reads SGHTA; CDR2 reads FQGNSA. Trimming removed 1 base from V and 5 bases from J; junction bases left unmatched: 8. The CDR3 spans 16 residues. CDR3 coding DNA: TGTGCCAGCAGCTTAGAGCGTCTAGCGGGATTGGAGACCCAGTACTTC. It encodes CASSLERLAGLETQYF.

This clonotype occurred a few times. The chain links TRBV7-3 to TRBJ1-1, with D uncertain. Per germline, CDR1 SGHTA and CDR2 FQGTGA. The V end lost 1 base, the J end lost 1 base, and 7 bases lay between the germline ends. The CDR3 loop spans 14 amino acids. This chain's CDR3 is CASSLSTRNTEAFF. The CDR3, as DNA: TGTGCCAGCAGCTTAAGTACGAGGAACACTGAAGCTTTCTTT.

The J gene is TRBJ1-6, the V gene TRBV23-1; D unclear. TRBV23-1 is marked as an open reading frame, function uncertain. The CDR3 is made up of 11 amino acids. The germline V and J ends were trimmed by 2 bases and 14 bases, with 7 bases remaining between them. CDR3 coding DNA: TGCGCCAGCAGTCAAGGTCCGGCCCTCCACTTT. Residues: CASSQGPALHF.

The chain links TRBV7-2 to TRBJ2-3; TRBD1 is a possible D gene (6 bases). This CDR3 is 18 amino acids long. The V end was cut by 5 bases, the J end by 6 bases, with 27 bases between. Germline CDR1 is SGHTA and CDR2 is FQGNSA. CDR3 nucleotide sequence: TGTGCCAGCAGCACCCGACAGGAATCGTTTTATCTTGGGGATACGCAGTATTTT. This translates into CASSTRQESFYLGDTQYF.

The chain joins TRBV28 to TRBJ2-7; 8 nucleotides align to TRBD1. In germline, CDR1 is MDHEN, CDR2 SYDVKM. The CDR3 has 15 residues. V lost 4 bases and J lost 2; bases outside the gene matches: 7. CDR3 sequence: CASSSGTGDTYEQYF. CDR3 in DNA: TGTGCCAGCAGTTCGGGGACAGGTGATACCTACGAGCAGTACTTC. The whole variable domain, filled in from reference TRBV28 and TRBJ2-7, reads DVKVTQSSRYLVKRTGEKVFLECVQDMDHENMFWYRQDPGLGLRLIYFSYDVKMKEKGDIPEGYSVSREKKERFSLILESASTNQTSMYLCASSSGTGDTYEQYFGPGTRLTVT.

In its sample, this clonotype was seen a few times. This sequence joins TRBV4-2 and TRBJ2-1; TRBD2 matches 8 bases. After removal of 3 bases from V and 4 bases from J, the junction contained 5 bases not matched to a gene. Germline V gene lookup returns CDR1 LGHNA and CDR2 YNFKEQ. There are 15 residues in the CDR3. The chain's CDR3 is CASSHSGTTYNEQFF. The CDR3 nucleotides are TGTGCCAGCAGCCATAGCGGGACCACATACAATGAGCAGTTCTTC.

The chain combines TRBV10-2 with TRBJ2-7; 13 bases agree with TRBD2. The ends lost 8 bases at V and 5 bases at J; junction bases unmatched: 9. This CDR3 has 15 residues. Germline CDR1 and CDR2: WSHSY and SAAADI. Here the CDR3 reads CASQTSGRGGNEQYF. CDR3 coding DNA: TGCGCCAGCCAAACTAGCGGGAGGGGTGGAAACGAGCAGTACTTC.

Notes on this clonotype: This is likely a read error, given that the CDR3 carries no conserved phenylalanine or tryptophan at its end. This chain connects TRBV12-3 or TRBV12-4 to TRBJ2-7; a weak D match, TRBD1 (6 bases). The CDR3 spans 14 residues. V was trimmed by 6 bases and J by 4 bases, leaving 16 bases between them. The CDR3 region is CASSQGHLLYEQYS. The DNA for the CDR3 is TGTGCCAGCAGCCAGGGACACTTATTATACGAGCAGTACTCC.